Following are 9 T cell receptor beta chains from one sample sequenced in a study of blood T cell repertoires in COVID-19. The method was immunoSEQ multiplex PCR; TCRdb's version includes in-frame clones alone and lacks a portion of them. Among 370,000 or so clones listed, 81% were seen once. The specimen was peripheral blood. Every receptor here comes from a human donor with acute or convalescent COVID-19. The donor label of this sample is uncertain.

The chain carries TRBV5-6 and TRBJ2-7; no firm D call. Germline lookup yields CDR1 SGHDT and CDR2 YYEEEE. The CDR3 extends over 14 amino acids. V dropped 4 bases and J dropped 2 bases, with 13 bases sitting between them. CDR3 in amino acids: CASSDRQRTYEQYF. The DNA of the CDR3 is TGTGCCAGCAGCGACCGTCAGCGTACCTACGAGCAGTACTTC.

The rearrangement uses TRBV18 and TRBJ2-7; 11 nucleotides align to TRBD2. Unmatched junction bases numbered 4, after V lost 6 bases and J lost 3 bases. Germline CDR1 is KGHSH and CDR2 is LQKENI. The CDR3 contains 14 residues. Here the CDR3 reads CASSQLAGDYEQYF. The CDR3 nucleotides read TGTGCCAGCTCCCAACTAGCGGGAGACTACGAGCAGTACTTC.

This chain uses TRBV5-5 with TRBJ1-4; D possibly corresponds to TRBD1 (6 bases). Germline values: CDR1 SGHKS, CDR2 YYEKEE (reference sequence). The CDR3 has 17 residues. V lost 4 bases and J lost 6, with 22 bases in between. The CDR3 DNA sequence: TGTGCCAGCAGCCTACGGGACACAAACCGGGCTTATGAAAAACTGTTTTTT. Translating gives CASSLRDTNRAYEKLFF. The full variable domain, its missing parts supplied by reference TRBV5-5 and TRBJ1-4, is DAGVTQSPTHLIKTRGQQVTLRCSPISGHKSVSWYQQVLGQGPQFIFQYYEKEERGRGNFPDRFSARQFPNYSSELNVNALLLGDSALYLCASSLRDTNRAYEKLFFGSGTQLSVL.

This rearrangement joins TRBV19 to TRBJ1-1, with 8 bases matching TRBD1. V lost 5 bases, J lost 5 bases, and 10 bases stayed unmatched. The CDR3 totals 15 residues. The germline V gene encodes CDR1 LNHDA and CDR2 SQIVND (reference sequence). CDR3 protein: CASSLRHRGWTEAFF. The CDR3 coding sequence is TGTGCCAGTAGTCTCCGGCACAGGGGGTGGACTGAAGCTTTCTTT.

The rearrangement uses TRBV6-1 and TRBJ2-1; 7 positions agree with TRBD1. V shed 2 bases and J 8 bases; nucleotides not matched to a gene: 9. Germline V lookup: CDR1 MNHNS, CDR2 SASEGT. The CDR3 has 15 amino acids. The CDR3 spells CASSEPGQVRDEQFF. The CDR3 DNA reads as TGTGCCAGCAGTGAACCCGGACAGGTTAGGGATGAGCAGTTCTTC.

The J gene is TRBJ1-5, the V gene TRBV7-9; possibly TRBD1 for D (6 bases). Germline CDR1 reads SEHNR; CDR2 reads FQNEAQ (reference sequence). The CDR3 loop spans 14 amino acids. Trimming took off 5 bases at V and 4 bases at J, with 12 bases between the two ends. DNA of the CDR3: TGTGCCAGCAGCAAAAAGGGGGGGAATCAGCCCCAGCATTTT. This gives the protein CASSKKGGNQPQHF.

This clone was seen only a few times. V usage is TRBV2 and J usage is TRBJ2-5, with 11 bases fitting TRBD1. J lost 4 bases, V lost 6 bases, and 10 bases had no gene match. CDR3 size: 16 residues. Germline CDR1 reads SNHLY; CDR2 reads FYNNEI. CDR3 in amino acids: CASRRRDRGAGETQYF. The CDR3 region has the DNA TGTGCCAGCAGACGCCGGGACAGGGGGGCGGGAGAGACCCAGTACTTC.

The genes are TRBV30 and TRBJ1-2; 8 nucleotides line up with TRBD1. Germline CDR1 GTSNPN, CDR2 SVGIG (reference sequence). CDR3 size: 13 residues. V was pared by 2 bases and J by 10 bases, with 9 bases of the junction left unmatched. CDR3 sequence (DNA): TGTGCCTGGAGTCTGGGACAGGAACTCGCCTACACCTTC. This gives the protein CAWSLGQELAYTF.

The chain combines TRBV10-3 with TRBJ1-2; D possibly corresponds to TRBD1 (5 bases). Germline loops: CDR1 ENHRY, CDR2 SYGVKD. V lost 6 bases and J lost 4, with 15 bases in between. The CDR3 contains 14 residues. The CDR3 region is CAIRDRQIPYGYTF. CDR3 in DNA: TGTGCCATCAGAGATAGACAGATTCCCTATGGCTACACCTTC.